In this sample, the clone carrying this T cell receptor (beta chain) turned up many times. Its matching antigen is unknown. The CDR3 consists of 14 residues. Germline lookup yields CDR1 SQVTM and CDR2 ANQGSEA. Trimming left V 3 bases short and J 0 bases short, with 11 bases between. This record belongs to a study of CD8 T cells in ankylosing spondylitis. 5'-RACE, quantitative and with molecular barcodes, yielded the TCR beta libraries. MiXCR, run by TCRdb on the 5' RACE reads, gives a single entry per CDR3 protein. The sample shows approximately 290,000 distinct CDR3 sequences, roughly 20% of them seen only once. Whole-study results and caveats: Peripheral blood held disease-linked clones only at relatively low frequency, and these were CD8+. As reported, disease-linked clones showed significant enrichment in matched ankylosing spondylitis synovial fluid. Blood of patients with ankylosing spondylitis appeared to be characterized by a TCR beta motif of 8 or 9 highly homologous variants.

The J gene is TRBJ1-1, the V gene TRBV29-1, with TRBD1 as a possible D gene (5 bases). The receptor's source is a female donor with ankylosing spondylitis or in good health (not recorded which). Sequencing was carried out using blood, either unsorted or a sorted T cell fraction (not recorded which). The CDR3 here is CSVDDSPMNTEAFF. In DNA, the CDR3 is TGCAGCGTTGATGACAGCCCAATGAACACTGAAGCTTTCTTT.